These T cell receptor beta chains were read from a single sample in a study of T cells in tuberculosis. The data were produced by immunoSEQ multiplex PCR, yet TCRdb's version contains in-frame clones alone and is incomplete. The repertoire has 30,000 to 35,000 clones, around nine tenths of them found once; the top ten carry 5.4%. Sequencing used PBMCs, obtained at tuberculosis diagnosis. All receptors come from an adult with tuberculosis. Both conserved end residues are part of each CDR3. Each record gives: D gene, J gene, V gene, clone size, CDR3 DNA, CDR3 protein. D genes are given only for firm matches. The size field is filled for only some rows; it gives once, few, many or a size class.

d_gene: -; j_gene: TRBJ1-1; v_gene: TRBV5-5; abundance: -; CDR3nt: TGTGCCAGCAGCTTGGGGCAGGCCATGAACACTGAAGCTTTCTTT; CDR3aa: CASSLGQAMNTEAFF
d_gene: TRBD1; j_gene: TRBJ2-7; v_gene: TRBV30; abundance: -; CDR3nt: TGTGCCTGGCAAACCGGGACAGTCTCCTACGAGCAGTACTTC; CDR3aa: CAWQTGTVSYEQYF
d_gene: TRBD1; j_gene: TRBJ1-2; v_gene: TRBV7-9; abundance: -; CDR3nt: TGTGCCAGCAGCTTTGGCACAGGGGGCAACTATGGCTACACCTTC; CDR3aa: CASSFGTGGNYGYTF
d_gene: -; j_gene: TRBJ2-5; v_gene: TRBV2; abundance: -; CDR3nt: TGTGCCAGCAGTGTAGGAGCGTCGGAGACCCAGTACTTC; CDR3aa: CASSVGASETQYF
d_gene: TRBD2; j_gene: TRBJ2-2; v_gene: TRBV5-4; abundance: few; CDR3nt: TGTGCCAGCAGCTTGGAGCTGACTAGCGGTACGAACACCGGGGAGCTGTTTTTT; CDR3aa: CASSLELTSGTNTGELFF
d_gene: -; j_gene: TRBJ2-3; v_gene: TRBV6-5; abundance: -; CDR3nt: TGTGCCAGCAGCCGGACTAGCACAGATACGCAGTATTTT; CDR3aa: CASSRTSTDTQYF
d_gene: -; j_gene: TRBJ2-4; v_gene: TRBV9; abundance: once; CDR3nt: TGTGCCAGCAGCCCGGGTGGCGGGGCCCGCGGCAACATTCAGTACTTC; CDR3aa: CASSPGGGARGNIQYF
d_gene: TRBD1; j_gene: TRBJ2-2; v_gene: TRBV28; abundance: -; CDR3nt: TGTGCCAGCAGTTTGGGACAGGGGGGCTCCGGGGAGCTGTTTTTT; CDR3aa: CASSLGQGGSGELFF
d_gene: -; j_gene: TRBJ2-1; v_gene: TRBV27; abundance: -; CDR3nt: TGTGCCAGCAGTTTATCGGTCAGTAACCCCACCTACAATGAGCAGTTCTTC; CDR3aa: CASSLSVSNPTYNEQFF
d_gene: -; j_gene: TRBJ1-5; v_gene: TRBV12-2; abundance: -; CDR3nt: TGTGCAAGTCGCTTAACGACAGGGGGCGAGATGGCAAATCAGCCCCAGCATTTT; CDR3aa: CASRLTTGGEMANQPQHF
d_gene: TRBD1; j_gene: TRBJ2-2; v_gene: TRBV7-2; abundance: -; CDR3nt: TGTGCCAGCAGCTTATCTCCTGACAGGGCCGGGGCCGGGGAGCTGTTTTTT; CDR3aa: CASSLSPDRAGAGELFF
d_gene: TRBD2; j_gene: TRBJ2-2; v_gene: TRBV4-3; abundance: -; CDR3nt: TGCGCCAGCAGCCAAGCTCCTAGCGGGAGGCACACCGGGGAGCTGTTTTTT; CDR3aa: CASSQAPSGRHTGELFF
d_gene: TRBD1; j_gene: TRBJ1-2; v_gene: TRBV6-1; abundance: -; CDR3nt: TGTGCCAGCAAAAAGGGGGACAGGACTAACTATGGCTACACCTTC; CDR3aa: CASKKGDRTNYGYTF
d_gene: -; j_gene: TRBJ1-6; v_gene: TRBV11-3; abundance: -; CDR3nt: TGTGCCAGCAGCCTAGACAGAAATTCACCCCTCCACTTT; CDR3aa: CASSLDRNSPLHF
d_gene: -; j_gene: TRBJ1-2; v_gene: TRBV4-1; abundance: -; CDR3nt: TGCGCCAGCAGCCAAGAGTCCAGGCAGGGGATCTATGGCTACACCTTC; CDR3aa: CASSQESRQGIYGYTF
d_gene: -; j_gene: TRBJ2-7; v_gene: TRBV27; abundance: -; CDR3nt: TGTGCCAGCAGAATTGGACAGCACCCGACCTACGAGCAGTACTTC; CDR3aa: CASRIGQHPTYEQYF